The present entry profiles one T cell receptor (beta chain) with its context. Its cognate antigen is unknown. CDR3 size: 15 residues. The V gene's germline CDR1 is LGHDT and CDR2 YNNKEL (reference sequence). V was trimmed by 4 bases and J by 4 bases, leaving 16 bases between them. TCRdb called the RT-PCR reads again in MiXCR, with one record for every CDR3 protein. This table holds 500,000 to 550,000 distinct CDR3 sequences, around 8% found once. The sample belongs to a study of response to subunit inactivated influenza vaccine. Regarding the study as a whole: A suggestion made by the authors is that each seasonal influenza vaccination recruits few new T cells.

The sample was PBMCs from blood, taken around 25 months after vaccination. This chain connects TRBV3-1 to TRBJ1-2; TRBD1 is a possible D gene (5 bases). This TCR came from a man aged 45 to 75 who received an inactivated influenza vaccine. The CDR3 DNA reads TGTGCCAGCAGCCGCGCGAGGCAGGGTTTCTATGGCTACACCTTC. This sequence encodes CASSRARQGFYGYTF.